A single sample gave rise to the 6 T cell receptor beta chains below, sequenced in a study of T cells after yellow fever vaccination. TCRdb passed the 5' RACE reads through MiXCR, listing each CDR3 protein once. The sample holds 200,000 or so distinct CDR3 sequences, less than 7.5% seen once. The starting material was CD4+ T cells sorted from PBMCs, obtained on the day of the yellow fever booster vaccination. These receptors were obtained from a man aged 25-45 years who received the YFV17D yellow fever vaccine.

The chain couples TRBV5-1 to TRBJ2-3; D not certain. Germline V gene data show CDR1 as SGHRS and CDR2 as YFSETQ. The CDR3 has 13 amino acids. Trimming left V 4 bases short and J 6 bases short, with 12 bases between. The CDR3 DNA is TGCGCCAGCAGCGTGCCAGCTATCGATACGCAGTATTTT. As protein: CASSVPAIDTQYF.

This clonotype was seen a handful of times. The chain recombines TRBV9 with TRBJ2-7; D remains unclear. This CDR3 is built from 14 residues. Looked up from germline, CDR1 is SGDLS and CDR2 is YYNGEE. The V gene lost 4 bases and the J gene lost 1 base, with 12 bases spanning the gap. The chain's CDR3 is CASSIDRTSYEQYF. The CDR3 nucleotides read TGTGCCAGCAGCATTGACCGCACGTCCTACGAGCAGTACTTC.

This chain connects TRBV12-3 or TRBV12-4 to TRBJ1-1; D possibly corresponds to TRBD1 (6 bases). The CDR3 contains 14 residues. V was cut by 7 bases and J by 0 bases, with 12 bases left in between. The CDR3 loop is CASKQQGLNTEAFF. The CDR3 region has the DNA TGTGCCAGCAAACAACAGGGACTGAACACTGAAGCTTTCTTT.

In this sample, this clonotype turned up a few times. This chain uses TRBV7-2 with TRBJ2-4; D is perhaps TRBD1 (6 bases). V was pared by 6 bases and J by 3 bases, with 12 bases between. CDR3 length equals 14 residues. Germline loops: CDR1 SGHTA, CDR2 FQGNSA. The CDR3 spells CASRLGGDKNIQYF. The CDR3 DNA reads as TGTGCCAGCAGACTAGGGGGAGACAAAAACATTCAGTACTTC.

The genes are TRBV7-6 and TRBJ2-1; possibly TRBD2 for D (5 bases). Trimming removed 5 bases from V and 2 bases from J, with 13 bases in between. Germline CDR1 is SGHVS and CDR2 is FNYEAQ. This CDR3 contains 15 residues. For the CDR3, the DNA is TGTGCCAGCAGCGACCCGGGAAAGGCCTACAATGAGCAGTTCTTC. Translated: CASSDPGKAYNEQFF.

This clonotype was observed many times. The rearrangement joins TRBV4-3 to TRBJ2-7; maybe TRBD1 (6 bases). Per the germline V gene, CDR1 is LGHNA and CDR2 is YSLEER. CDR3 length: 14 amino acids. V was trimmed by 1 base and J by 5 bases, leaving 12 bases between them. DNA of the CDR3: TGCGCCAGCAGCCAAGGGACAGCCGCCCACGAGCAGTACTTC. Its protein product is CASSQGTAAHEQYF.